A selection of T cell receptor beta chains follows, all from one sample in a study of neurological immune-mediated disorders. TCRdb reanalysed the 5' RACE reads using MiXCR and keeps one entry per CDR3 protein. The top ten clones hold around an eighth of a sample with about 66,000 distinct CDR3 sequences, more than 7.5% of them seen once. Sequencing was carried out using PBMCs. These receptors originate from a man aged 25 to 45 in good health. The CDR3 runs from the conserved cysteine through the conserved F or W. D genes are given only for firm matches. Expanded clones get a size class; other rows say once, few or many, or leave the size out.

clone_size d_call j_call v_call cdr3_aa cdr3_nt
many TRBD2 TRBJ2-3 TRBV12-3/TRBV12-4 CASSLIQREGRDTQYF TGTGCCAGCAGCTTGATCCAGCGGGAGGGCAGGGATACGCAGTATTTT
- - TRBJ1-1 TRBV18 CASSPQGQTEALF TGTGCCAGCTCACCACAGGGGCAGACTGAAGCTTTATTT
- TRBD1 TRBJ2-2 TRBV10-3 CAIRATGGGTGDLVF TGTGCCATCAGAGCGACAGGGGGCGGCACCGGGGACCTGGTTTTT
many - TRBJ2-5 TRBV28 CASTTTVRETQYF TGTGCCAGCACAACGACGGTCAGGGAGACCCAGTACTTC
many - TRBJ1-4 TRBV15 CATSRPHTDTREKLFF TGTGCCACCAGCAGACCGCACACGGACACTAGAGAAAAACTGTTTTTT
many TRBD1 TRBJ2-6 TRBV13 CASSLGQGRSGANVLTF TGTGCCAGCAGCTTGGGACAGGGTAGAAGTGGGGCCAACGTCCTGACTTTC
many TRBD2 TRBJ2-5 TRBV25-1 CASRGGLAFQETQYF TGTGCCAGCAGGGGGGGACTAGCCTTCCAAGAGACCCAGTACTTC
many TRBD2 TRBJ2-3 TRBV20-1 CSARDSIAGGRTDTQYF TGCAGTGCTAGAGATTCAATAGCGGGAGGTCGAACAGATACGCAGTATTTT
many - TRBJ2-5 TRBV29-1 CSVKPRVIETQYF TGCAGCGTTAAGCCGAGGGTAATCGAGACCCAGTACTTC
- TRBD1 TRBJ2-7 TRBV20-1 CSAYLTGDYEQYF TGCAGTGCTTACCTGACAGGGGACTACGAGCAGTACTTC
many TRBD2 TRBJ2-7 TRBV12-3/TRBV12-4 CASSGTSGSHEQYF TGTGCCAGCAGCGGGACTAGCGGGAGCCACGAGCAGTACTTC
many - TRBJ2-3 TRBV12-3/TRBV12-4 CASSHRADTQYF TGTGCCAGCAGTCACAGGGCAGATACGCAGTATTTT
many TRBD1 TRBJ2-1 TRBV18 CASSRPGQGTSLYNEQFF TGTGCCAGCTCACGCCCGGGACAGGGGACCTCCCTTTACAATGAGCAGTTCTTC
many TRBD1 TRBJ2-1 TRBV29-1 CSVGTGGAYNEQFF TGCAGCGTAGGGACAGGGGGCGCCTACAATGAGCAGTTCTTC
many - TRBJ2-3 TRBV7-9 CASSPLGGSTDTQYF TGTGCCAGCAGTCCCCTTGGCGGTAGCACAGATACGCAGTATTTT
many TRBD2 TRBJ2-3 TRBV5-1 CASSTVAGTDTQYF TGCGCCAGCAGCACCGTAGCGGGAACAGATACGCAGTATTTT
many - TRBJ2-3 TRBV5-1 CASSLGSTGADTQYF TGCGCCAGCAGCTTGGGTTCGACGGGGGCAGATACGCAGTATTTT
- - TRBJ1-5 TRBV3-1 CASSARSGANVLTFGARNQPQHF -
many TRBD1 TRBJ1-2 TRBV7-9 CASSQGTGAFGYTF TGTGCCAGCAGCCAAGGGACAGGGGCCTTTGGCTACACCTTC
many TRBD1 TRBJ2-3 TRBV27 CASSLSGTGFTDTQYF TGTGCCAGCAGTTTATCCGGGACAGGATTCACAGATACGCAGTATTTT
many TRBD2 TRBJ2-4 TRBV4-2 CASSQALTSGSVAKNIQYF TGTGCCAGCAGCCAAGCACTTACTAGCGGGTCCGTAGCCAAAAACATTCAGTACTTC
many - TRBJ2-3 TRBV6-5 CASSRDFTDTQYF TGTGCCAGCAGTAGGGACTTCACAGATACGCAGTATTTT
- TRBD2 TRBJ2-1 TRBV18 CASSPPLGTSGAGKFF TGTGCCAGCTCACCACCGCTCGGGACTAGCGGGGCTGGGAAGTTCTTC
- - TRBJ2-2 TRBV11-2 CASSLSGKTGEVFF TGTGCCAGCAGCTTATCCGGGAAAACCGGGGAGGTGTTTTTT
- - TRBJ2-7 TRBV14 CASSRGPLGWSYEKYF TGTGCCAGCAGCCGCGGGCCACTCGGGTGGTCCTACGAGAAGTACTTC
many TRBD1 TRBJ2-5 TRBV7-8 CASSPAGTGGAETQYF TGTGCCAGCAGCCCGGCCGGGACAGGGGGCGCGGAGACCCAGTACTTC
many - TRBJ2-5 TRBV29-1 CSAERQTQETQYF TGCAGCGCCGAAAGGCAAACGCAAGAGACCCAGTACTTC
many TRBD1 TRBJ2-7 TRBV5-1 CASSLDRGVHEQYF TGCGCCAGCAGCTTAGACAGGGGGGTCCACGAGCAGTACTTC
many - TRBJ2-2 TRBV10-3 CAIRSLTANTGELFF TGTGCCATCAGGAGCCTTACAGCGAACACCGGGGAGCTGTTTTTT
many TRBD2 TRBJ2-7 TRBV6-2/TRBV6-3 CASRTSGSGYEQYF TGTGCCAGCAGGACTAGCGGGAGTGGCTACGAGCAGTACTTC
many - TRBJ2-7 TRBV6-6 CASSYGSLEQYF TGTGCCAGCAGTTACGGGAGTCTCGAGCAGTACTTC
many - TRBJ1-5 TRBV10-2 CASSEFKGYSNQPQHF TGCGCCAGCAGTGAGTTTAAGGGCTATAGCAATCAGCCCCAGCATTTT
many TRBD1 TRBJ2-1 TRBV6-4 CASSVLGGAGNEQFF TGTGCCAGCAGTGTCTTAGGGGGCGCGGGCAATGAGCAGTTCTTC
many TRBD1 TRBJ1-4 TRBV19 CASSTGTGREKLFF TGTGCCAGTAGTACCGGGACAGGGCGTGAAAAACTGTTTTTT
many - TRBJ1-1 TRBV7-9 CASSLNWNTEAFF TGTGCCAGCAGTCTGAACTGGAACACTGAAGCTTTCTTT
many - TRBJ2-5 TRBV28 CASSSGLRETQYF TGTGCCAGCAGTTCGGGGCTGAGGGAGACCCAGTACTTC
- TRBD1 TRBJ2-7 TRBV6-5 CVSSSVDRTYEQYF TGTGTCAGCAGTTCTGTGGACAGGACCTACGAGCAGTACTTC
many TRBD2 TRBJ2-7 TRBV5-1 CASSSSGIASYEQYF TGCGCCAGCAGCTCTAGCGGGATAGCCTCCTACGAGCAGTACTTC
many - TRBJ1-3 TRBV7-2 CASSFSRGMGNTIYF TGTGCCAGCAGCTTTTCCCGAGGGATGGGAAACACCATATATTTT
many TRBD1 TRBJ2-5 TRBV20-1 CSAVQTGGMETQYF TGCAGTGCTGTCCAGACAGGGGGCATGGAGACCCAGTACTTC
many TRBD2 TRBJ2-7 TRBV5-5 CASSLDLVAGVITYEQYF TGTGCCAGCAGCTTGGACCTCGTAGCGGGAGTAATCACCTACGAGCAGTACTTC
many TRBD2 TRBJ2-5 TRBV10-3 CAISENNPRITRLAGETQYF TGTGCCATCAGTGAGAATAACCCTAGAATAACCCGACTAGCGGGAGAGACCCAGTACTTC
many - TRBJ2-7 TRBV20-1 CSASSGGGEQYF TGCAGTGCGAGTAGTGGGGGCGGCGAGCAGTACTTC
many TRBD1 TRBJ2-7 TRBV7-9 CASSWRQGPYEQYF TGTGCCAGCAGCTGGCGACAGGGTCCCTACGAGCAGTACTTC
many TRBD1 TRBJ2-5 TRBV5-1 CASGDRGDRETQYF TGCGCCAGCGGAGACAGGGGTGATCGAGAGACCCAGTACTTC
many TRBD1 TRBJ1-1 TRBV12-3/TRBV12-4 CASSARQGGTEAFF TGTGCCAGCAGTGCCAGACAGGGTGGCACTGAAGCTTTCTTT
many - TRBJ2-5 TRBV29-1 CSVDGRKTQYF TGCAGCGTTGATGGGCGGAAGACCCAGTACTTC
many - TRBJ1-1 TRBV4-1 CASSQGGARGAEAFF TGCGCCAGCAGCCAAGGAGGCGCCCGCGGGGCTGAAGCTTTCTTT
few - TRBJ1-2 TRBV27 CASSAQGSYGYTF TGTGCCAGCAGTGCGCAGGGGTCCTATGGCTACACCTTC
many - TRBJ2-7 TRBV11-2 CASSLGVVLGGRLPYEQYF TGTGCCAGCAGCTTAGGAGTGGTCCTCGGGGGCCGACTACCCTACGAGCAGTACTTC
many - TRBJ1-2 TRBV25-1 CASRFGTSGNGYTF TGTGCCAGCAGGTTCGGGACATCGGGAAATGGCTACACCTTC
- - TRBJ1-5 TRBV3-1 CASSQGPNQPQHF TGTGCCAGCAGCCAGGGTCCAAATCAGCCCCAGCATTTT
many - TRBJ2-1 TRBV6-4 CASSDPGARSNEQFF TGTGCCAGCAGTGACCCCGGGGCTCGATCCAATGAGCAGTTCTTC
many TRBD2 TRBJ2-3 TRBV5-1 CASRSTLAGTTDTQYF TGCGCCAGCAGATCGACCCTAGCGGGGACCACAGATACGCAGTATTTT
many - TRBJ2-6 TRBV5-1 CASSPNWLRRGTGANVLTF TGCGCCAGCAGCCCAAACTGGCTCAGGCGGGGCACTGGGGCCAACGTCCTGACTTTC